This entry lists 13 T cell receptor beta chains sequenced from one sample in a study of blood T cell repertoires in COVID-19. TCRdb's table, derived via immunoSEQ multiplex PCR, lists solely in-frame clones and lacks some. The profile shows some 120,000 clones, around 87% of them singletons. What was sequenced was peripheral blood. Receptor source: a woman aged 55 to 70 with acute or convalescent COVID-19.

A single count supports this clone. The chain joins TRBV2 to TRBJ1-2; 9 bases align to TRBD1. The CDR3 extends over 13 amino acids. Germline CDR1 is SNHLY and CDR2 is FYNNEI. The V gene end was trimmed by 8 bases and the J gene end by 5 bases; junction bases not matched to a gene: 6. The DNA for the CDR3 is TGTGCCAGCGACAGGGGGTCGAGGTATGGCTACACCTTC. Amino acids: CASDRGSRYGYTF.

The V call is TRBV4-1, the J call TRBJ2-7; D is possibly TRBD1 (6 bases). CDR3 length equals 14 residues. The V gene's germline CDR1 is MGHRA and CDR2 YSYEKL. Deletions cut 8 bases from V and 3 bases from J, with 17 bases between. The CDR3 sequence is CASGNPRQVYEQYF. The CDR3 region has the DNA TGCGCCAGCGGGAATCCACGACAGGTCTACGAGCAGTACTTC.

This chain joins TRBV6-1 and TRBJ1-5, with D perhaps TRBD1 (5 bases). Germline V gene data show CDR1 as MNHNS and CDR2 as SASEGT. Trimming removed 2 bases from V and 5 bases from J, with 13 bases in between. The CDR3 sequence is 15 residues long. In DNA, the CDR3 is TGTGCCAGCAGTGAATATAGGGGTGGTTATCAGCCCCAGCATTTT. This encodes CASSEYRGGYQPQHF.

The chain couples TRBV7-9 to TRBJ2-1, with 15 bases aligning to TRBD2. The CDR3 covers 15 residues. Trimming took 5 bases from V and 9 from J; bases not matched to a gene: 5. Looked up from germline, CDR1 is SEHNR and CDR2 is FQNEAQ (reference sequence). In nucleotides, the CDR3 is TGTGCCAGCAGCCGGACTAGCGGGAGGGGTGGTGAGCAGTTCTTC. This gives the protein CASSRTSGRGGEQFF.

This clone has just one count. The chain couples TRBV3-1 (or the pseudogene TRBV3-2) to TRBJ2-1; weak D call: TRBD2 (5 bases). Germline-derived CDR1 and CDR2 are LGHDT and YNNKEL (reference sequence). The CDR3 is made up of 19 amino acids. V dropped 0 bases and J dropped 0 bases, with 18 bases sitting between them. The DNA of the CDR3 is TGTGCCAGCAGCCAAGATCGAAGATGGGCCCGGGACTCCTACAATGAGCAGTTCTTC. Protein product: CASSQDRRWARDSYNEQFF.

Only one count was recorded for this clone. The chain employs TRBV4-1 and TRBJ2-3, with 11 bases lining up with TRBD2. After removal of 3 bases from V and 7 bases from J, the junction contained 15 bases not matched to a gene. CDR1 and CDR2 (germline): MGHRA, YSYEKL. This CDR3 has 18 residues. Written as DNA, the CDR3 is TGCGCCAGCAGCCAGGTCCCGCCCCTAGCGGGAGGAGGGAATACGCAGTATTTT. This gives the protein CASSQVPPLAGGGNTQYF.

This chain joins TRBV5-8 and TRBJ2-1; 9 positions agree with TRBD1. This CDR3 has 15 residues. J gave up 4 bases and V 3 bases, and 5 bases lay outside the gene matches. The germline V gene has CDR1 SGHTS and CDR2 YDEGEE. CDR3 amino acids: CASSYRTGVYNEQFF. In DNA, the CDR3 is TGTGCCAGCAGCTATCGGACAGGGGTTTACAATGAGCAGTTCTTC.

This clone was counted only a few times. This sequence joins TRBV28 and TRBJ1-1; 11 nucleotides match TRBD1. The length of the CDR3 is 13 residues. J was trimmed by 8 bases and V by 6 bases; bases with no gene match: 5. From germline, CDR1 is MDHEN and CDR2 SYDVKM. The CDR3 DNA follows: TGTGCCAGCAGCCTGGACAGGGGGCCGGAAGCTTTCTTT. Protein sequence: CASSLDRGPEAFF.

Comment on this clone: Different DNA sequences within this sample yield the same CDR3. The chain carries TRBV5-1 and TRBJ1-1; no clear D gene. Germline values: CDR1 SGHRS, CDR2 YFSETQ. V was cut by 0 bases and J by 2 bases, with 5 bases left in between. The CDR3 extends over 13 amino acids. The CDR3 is CASSLEQNTEAFF. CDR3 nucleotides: TGCGCCAGCAGCTTGGAACAAAACACTGAAGCTTTCTTT.

CDR3 in DNA: TGTGCCAGCAGCCCTAGCGGAAACTCCTACAATGAGCAGTTCTTC. Its protein is CASSPSGNSYNEQFF. The chain employs TRBV7-3 and TRBJ2-1; 7 bases are shared with TRBD2. Germline V gene lookup returns CDR1 SGHTA and CDR2 FQGTGA. The CDR3 covers 15 residues. The junction had 4 bases not matched to a gene; V was cut back by 5 bases and J by 0 bases.

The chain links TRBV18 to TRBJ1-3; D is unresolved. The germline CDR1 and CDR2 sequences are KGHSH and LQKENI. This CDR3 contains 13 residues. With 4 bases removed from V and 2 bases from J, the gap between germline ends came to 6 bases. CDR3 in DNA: TGTGCCAGCTCACAGGGAGCTGGAAACACCATATATTTT. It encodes CASSQGAGNTIYF.

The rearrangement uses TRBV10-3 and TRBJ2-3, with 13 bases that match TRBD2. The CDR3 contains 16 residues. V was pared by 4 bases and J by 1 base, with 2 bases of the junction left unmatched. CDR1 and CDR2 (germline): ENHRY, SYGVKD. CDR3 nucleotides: TGTGCCATCAGTGTGGGACTAGCGGGGCGCACAGATACGCAGTATTTT. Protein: CAISVGLAGRTDTQYF.

The CDR3 reads CATSSGDRGALSYNEQFF. The DNA for the CDR3 is TGTGCCACCAGCAGCGGGGACAGGGGGGCCCTCTCCTACAATGAGCAGTTCTTC. The chain joins TRBV15 to TRBJ2-1; TRBD1 aligns across 11 bases. The J segment lost 0 bases and the V segment lost 3 bases, leaving 7 bases of the junction unmatched. The CDR3 has 18 amino acids. Per the germline V gene, CDR1 is LNHNV and CDR2 is YYDKDF (reference sequence).